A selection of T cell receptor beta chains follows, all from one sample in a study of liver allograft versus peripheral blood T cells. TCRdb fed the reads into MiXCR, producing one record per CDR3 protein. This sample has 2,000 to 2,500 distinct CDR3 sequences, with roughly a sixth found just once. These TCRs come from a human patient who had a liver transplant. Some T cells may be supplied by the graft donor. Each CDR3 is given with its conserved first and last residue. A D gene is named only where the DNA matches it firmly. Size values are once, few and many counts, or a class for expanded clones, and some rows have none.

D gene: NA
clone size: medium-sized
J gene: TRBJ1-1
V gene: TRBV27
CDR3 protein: CASSFTENMNTEAFF
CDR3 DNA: TGTGCCAGCAGTTTTACAGAGAACATGAACACTGAAGCTTTCTTT

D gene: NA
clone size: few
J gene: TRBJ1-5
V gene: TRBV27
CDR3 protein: CASRPGAPYSNQPQHF
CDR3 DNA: TGTGCCAGCAGACCCGGGGCACCTTATAGCAATCAGCCCCAGCATTTT

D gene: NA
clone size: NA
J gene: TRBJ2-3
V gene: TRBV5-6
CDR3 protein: CASSLKVHLGTDTQYF
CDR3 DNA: TGTGCCAGCAGCTTGAAAGTTCATCTCGGCACAGATACGCAGTATTTT

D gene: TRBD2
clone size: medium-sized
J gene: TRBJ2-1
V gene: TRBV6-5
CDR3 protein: CASSSGGLDEQFF
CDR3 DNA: TGTGCCAGCAGCTCGGGAGGGCTGGATGAGCAGTTCTTC

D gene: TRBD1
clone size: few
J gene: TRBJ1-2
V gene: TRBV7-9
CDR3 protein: CASSGRDRGNGYTF
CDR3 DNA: TGTGCCAGCAGCGGGCGGGACAGGGGGAATGGCTACACCTTC

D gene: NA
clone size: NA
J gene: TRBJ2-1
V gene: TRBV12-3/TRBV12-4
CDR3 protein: CASSLVGPNEQFF
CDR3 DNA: TGTGCCAGCAGTTTAGTTGGGCCCAATGAGCAGTTCTTC

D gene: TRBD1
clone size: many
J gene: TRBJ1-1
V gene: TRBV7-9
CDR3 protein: CASSPRDRAGTEAFF
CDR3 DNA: TGTGCCAGCAGCCCTAGGGACAGGGCTGGCACTGAAGCTTTCTTT

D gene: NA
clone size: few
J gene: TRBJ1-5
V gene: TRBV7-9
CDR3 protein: CASSPGEGTQPQHF
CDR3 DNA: TGTGCCAGCAGCCCGGGCGAGGGCACTCAGCCCCAGCATTTT

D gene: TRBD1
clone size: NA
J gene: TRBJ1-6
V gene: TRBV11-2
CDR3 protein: CASSGRDSKVYNSPLHF
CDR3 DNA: TGTGCCAGCAGCGGACGGGACAGCAAGGTCTATAATTCACCCCTCCACTTT

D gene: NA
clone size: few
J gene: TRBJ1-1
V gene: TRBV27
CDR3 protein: CASSSETYLNTEAFF
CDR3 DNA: TGTGCCAGCAGTTCTGAGACATATCTCAACACTGAAGCTTTCTTT

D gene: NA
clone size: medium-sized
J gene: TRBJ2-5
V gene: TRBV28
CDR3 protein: CASTKWVFGTFPAGGETQYF
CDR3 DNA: TGTGCCAGCACTAAATGGGTTTTCGGGACATTCCCGGCCGGGGGAGAGACCCAGTACTTC

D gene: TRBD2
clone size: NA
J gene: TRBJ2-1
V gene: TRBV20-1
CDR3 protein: CSAPTLQAGESYNEQFF
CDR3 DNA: TGCAGTGCTCCGACACTACAAGCGGGAGAATCCTACAATGAGCAGTTCTTC

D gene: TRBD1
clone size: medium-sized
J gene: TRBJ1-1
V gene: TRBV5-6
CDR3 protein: CASSPQGDPVDWNTEAFF
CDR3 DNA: TGTGCCAGCAGCCCTCAGGGGGACCCCGTCGATTGGAACACTGAAGCTTTCTTT

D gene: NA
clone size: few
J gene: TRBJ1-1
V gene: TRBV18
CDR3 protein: CASSPPGAPDPEAFF
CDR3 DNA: TGTGCCAGCTCACCCCCAGGGGCTCCGGACCCTGAAGCTTTCTTT

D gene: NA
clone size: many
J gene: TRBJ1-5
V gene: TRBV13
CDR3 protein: CASSAGMRGNQPQHF
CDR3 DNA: TGTGCCAGCAGCGCTGGGATGCGTGGCAATCAGCCCCAGCATTTT

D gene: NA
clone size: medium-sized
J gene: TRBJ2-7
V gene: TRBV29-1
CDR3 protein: CSVVAESYEQYF
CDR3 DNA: TGCAGCGTAGTAGCGGAATCCTACGAGCAGTACTTC

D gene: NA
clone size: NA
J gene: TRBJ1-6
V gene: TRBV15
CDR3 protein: CATSDPGFHSPLHF
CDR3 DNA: TGTGCCACCAGCGACCCAGGGTTTCATTCACCCCTCCACTTT

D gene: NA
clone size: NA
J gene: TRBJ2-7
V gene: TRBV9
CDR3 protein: CASSVEGQGYYEQYF
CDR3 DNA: TGTGCCAGCAGCGTAGAAGGGCAGGGTTACTACGAGCAGTACTTC

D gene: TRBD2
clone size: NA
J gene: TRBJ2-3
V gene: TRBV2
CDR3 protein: CASGTSGGPTDTQYF
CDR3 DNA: TGTGCCAGCGGAACTAGCGGGGGTCCCACAGATACGCAGTATTTT

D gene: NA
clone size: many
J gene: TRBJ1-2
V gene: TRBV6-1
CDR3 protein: CASSALEGYTF
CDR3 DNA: TGTGCCAGCAGTGCTCTGGAGGGCTACACCTTC

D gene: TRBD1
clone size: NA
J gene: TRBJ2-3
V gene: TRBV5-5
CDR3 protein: CASFEGAWDTQYF
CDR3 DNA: TGTGCCAGCTTTGAGGGGGCTTGGGATACGCAGTATTTT